These 9 T cell receptor beta chains originate from one sample sequenced in a study of shared clonotypes between healthy human individuals. TCRdb's copy holds only in-frame clones and misses some; the assay was immunoSEQ multiplex PCR. The sample holds roughly 550,000 clones; 95% are singletons and the top ten take roughly 0.1%. Terminally differentiated effector memory CD45RA+ cells were left out of the naive CD8 fraction, which was CD45RO-negative and positively selected for CCR7. Input material: naive CD8+ T cells sorted from blood. The receptors shown here come from a woman aged 25 to 39 in good health.

This chain uses TRBV5-1 with TRBJ2-7; unclear D gene. V was shortened by 1 base and J by 2 bases, with 16 bases between the two germline ends. The germline V gene has CDR1 SGHRS and CDR2 YFSETQ. The CDR3 spans 16 residues. In DNA form, the CDR3 reads TGCGCCAGCAGCTTGAGTTTGTCAGCGTTGGCCTACGAGCAGTACTTC. Its translation is CASSLSLSALAYEQYF.

The chain links TRBV28 to TRBJ2-1; possibly TRBD1 or TRBD2 for D (5 bases each). Germline V CDR1 and CDR2: MDHEN, SYDVKM. The CDR3 is 14 residues long. V was pared by 4 bases and J by 5 bases, with 12 bases between. The CDR3 loop is CASSSERGDNEQFF. The CDR3 nucleotides are TGTGCCAGCAGTTCGGAACGGGGCGACAATGAGCAGTTCTTC.

The rearrangement links TRBV28 to TRBJ1-5; weak D call: TRBD1 (5 bases). The CDR3 length is 15 residues. V was shortened by 1 base and J by 6 bases, with 13 bases between the two germline ends. Germline assignment: CDR1 MDHEN and CDR2 SYDVKM. Here the CDR3 reads CASSLFGGAFQPQHF. As DNA, the CDR3 is TGTGCCAGCAGTTTATTTGGCGGGGCATTTCAGCCCCAGCATTTT.

The V gene is TRBV28, the J gene TRBJ2-1; TRBD2 agrees at 8 bases. Germline values: CDR1 MDHEN, CDR2 SYDVKM. The junction had 12 bases not matched to a gene; V was cut back by 10 bases and J by 10 bases. The CDR3 runs 13 residues. The CDR3 sequence is CATSRGGDWEQFF. CDR3 nucleotides: TGTGCCACCTCCCGGGGGGGGGATTGGGAGCAGTTCTTC. The variable domain in full, with the rest retrieved from reference TRBV28 and TRBJ2-1, is DVKVTQSSRYLVKRTGEKVFLECVQDMDHENMFWYRQDPGLGLRLIYFSYDVKMKEKGDIPEGYSVSREKKERFSLILESASTNQTSMYLCATSRGGDWEQFFGPGTRLTVL.

V is TRBV5-6 and J is TRBJ1-1, with 7 bases that match TRBD1. Per germline, CDR1 SGHDT and CDR2 YYEEEE. This CDR3 is built from 14 residues. With 4 bases clipped from V and 3 bases from J, the junction kept 6 bases outside the gene matches. The CDR3 here is CASSLGQSYTEAFF. In nucleotides, the CDR3 is TGTGCCAGCAGCCTGGGACAGTCTTACACTGAAGCTTTCTTT.

This sequence joins TRBV19 and TRBJ2-6; a weak D match, TRBD2 (6 bases). The ends were cut back, 3 bases at V and 0 bases at J, with 12 bases in the middle. The length of the CDR3 is 17 residues. Germline V gene lookup returns CDR1 LNHDA and CDR2 SQIVND (reference sequence). CDR3: CASSIWLASSGANVLTF. CDR3 sequence (DNA): TGTGCCAGTAGTATTTGGCTAGCGAGCTCTGGGGCCAACGTCCTGACTTTC.

Comment on this clone: The sample holds other DNA sequences that translate to the same CDR3. The J gene is TRBJ1-1, the V gene TRBV6-5; no definite D call. V was cut by 0 bases and J by 1 base, with 3 bases left in between. Germline V lookup: CDR1 MNHEY, CDR2 SVGAGI. The CDR3 contains 13 residues. CDR3 sequence reads: CASSYSSNTEAFF. CDR3 bases: TGTGCCAGCAGTTACTCTTCGAACACTGAAGCTTTCTTT.

The chain couples TRBV10-3 to TRBJ1-1, with D unresolved. Trimming pared 8 bases from V and 4 bases from J, leaving 17 bases between. The CDR3 runs 14 residues. The germline CDR1 and CDR2 sequences are ENHRY and SYGVKD. The CDR3 protein is CAIRESALGTEAFF. CDR3 DNA: TGTGCCATCCGGGAGTCGGCCCTCGGCACTGAAGCTTTCTTT.

The rearrangement links TRBV9 to TRBJ2-1, with 11 bases that match TRBD2. V trimming: 4 bases; J trimming: 4 bases; junction bases outside the gene matches: 19. Per germline, CDR1 SGDLS and CDR2 YYNGEE. The CDR3 is 20 amino acids. In DNA, the CDR3 is TGTGCCAGCAGCCCAAGACTAGCGGGACCCTCAGCTTTGGCGTACAATGAGCAGTTCTTC. Residues: CASSPRLAGPSALAYNEQFF. The full variable domain, completed using reference TRBV9 and TRBJ2-1, is DSGVTQTPKHLITATGQRVTLRCSPRSGDLSVYWYQQSLDQGLQFLIQYYNGEERAKGNILERFSAQQFPDLHSELNLSSLELGDSALYFCASSPRLAGPSALAYNEQFFGPGTRLTVL.